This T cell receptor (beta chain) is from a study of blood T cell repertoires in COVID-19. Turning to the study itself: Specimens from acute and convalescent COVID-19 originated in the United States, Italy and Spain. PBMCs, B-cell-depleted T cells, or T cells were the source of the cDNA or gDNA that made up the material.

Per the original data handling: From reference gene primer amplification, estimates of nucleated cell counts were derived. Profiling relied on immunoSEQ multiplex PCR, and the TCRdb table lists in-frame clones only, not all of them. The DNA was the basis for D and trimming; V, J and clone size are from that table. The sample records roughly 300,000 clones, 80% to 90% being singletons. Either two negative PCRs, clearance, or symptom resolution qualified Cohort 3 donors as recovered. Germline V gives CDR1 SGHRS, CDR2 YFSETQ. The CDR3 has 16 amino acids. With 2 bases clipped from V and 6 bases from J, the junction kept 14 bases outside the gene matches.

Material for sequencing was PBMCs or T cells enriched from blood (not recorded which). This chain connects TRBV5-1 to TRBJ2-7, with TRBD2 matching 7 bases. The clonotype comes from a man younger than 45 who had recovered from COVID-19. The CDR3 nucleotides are TGCGCCAGCAGCTTCGGGGCGGGAGCGATCTCGGGCGAGCAGTACTTC. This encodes CASSFGAGAISGEQYF.